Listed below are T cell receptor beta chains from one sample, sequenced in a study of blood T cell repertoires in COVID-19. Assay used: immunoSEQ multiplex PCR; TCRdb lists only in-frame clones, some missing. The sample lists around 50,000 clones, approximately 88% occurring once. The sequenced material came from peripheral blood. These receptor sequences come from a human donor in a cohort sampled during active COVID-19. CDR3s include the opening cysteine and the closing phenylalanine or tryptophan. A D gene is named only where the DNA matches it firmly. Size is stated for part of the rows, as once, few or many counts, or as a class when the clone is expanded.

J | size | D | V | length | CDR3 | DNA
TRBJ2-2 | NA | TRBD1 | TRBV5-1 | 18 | CASSFPTGGSTNTGELFF | TGCGCCAGCAGCTTTCCGACAGGGGGCTCTACGAACACCGGGGAGCTGTTTTTT
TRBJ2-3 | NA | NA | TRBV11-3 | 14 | CASSPDPGTDTQYF | TGTGCCAGCAGCCCCGATCCGGGCACAGATACGCAGTATTTT
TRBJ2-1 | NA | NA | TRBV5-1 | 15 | CASSPERTAYNEQFF | TGCGCCAGCAGCCCCGAGAGGACAGCCTACAATGAGCAGTTCTTC
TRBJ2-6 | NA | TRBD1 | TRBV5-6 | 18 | CASRPGTDILAGANVLTF | TGTGCCAGCAGACCCGGGACAGATATCCTAGCTGGGGCCAACGTCCTGACTTTC
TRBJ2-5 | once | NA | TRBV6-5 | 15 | CASSYGSGVQETQYF | TGTGCCAGCAGTTACGGTAGCGGTGTTCAAGAGACCCAGTACTTC
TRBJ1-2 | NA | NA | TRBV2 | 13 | CASRGGLNYGYTF | TGTGCCAGCAGGGGGGGTCTAAACTATGGCTACACCTTC
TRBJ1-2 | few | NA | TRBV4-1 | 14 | CASSQDRVNYGYTF | TGCGCCAGCAGCCAAGATCGAGTTAACTATGGCTACACCTTC
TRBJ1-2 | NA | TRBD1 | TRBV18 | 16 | CASSPRPGQAIGGYTF | TGTGCCAGCTCCCCCCGGCCGGGACAGGCCATCGGCGGCTACACCTTC
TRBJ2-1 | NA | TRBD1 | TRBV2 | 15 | CASRGQASSYNEQFF | TGTGCCAGCAGGGGACAGGCGTCGTCCTACAATGAGCAGTTCTTC
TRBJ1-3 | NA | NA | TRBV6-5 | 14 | CASSRGYSGNTIYF | TGTGCCAGCAGTAGGGGGTACTCTGGAAACACCATATATTTT
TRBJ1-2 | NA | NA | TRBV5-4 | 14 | CASSPQDSWYGYTF | TGTGCCAGCAGCCCCCAGGACTCCTGGTATGGCTACACCTTC
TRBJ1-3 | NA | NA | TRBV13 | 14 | CASSLGNLGNTIYF | TGTGCCAGCAGCTTGGGCAACCTCGGAAACACCATATATTTT